This T cell receptor beta chain came from a study of early T cells in non-severe SARS-CoV-2 infection. Looking at the study overall: Chains stayed unpaired after sequencing of bulk RNA from unsorted whole blood.

Each cDNA molecule carried a unique molecular identifier. TCRdb fed the 5' RACE reads into MiXCR, producing one record per CDR3 protein. The sample comprises 85,000 to 100,000 distinct CDR3 sequences, approximately 9.9% of which are singletons, and around 5% rests with the top ten. The CDR3 runs to 17 residues. CDR1 SGHDN and CDR2 FVKESK come from the germline V gene. J was trimmed by 2 bases and V by 4 bases; bases with no gene match: 8. This clonotype was picked up a small number of times. This chain joins TRBV14 and TRBJ2-5; 12 bases are shared with TRBD2. This TCR was sampled from an adult who was a healthcare worker with PCR-confirmed SARS-CoV-2 infection or an uninfected control (not recorded which). Sequenced input: whole blood. The CDR3 sequence is CASSPGLAGQIQETQYF. The CDR3 DNA is TGTGCCAGCAGCCCCGGACTAGCGGGACAGATTCAAGAGACCCAGTACTTC.